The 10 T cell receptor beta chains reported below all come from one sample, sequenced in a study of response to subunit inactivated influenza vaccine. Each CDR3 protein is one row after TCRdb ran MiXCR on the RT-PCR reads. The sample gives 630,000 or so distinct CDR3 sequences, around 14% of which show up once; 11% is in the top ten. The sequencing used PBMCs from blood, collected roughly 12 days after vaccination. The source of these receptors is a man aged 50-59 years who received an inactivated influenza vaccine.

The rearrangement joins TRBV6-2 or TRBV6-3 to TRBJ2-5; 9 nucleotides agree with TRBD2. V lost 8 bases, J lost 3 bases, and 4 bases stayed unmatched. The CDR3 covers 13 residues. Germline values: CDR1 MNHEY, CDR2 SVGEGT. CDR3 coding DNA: TGTGCCAGCGGGGGGACTAGCAAAGAGACCCAGTACTTC. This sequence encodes CASGGTSKETQYF.

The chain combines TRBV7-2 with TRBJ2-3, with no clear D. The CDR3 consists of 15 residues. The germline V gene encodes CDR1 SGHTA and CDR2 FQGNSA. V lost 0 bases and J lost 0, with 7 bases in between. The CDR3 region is CASSLARVSTDTQYF. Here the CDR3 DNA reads TGTGCCAGCAGCTTAGCACGGGTTAGCACAGATACGCAGTATTTT.

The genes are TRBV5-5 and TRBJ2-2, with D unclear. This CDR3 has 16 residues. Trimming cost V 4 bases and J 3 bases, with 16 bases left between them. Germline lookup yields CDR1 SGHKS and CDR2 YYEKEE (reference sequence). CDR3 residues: CASSPQVGMHTGELFF. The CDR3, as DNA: TGTGCCAGCAGCCCCCAGGTGGGGATGCACACCGGGGAGCTGTTTTTT.

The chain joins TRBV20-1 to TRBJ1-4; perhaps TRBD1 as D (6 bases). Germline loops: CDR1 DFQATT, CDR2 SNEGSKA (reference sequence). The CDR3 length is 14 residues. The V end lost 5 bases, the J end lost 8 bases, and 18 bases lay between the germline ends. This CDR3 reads CSALTVGGGEKLFF. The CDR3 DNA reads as TGCAGTGCTTTAACTGTCGGGGGCGGCGAAAAACTGTTTTTT.

The chain's CDR3 is CASSKTQRTQETQYF. CDR3 DNA sequence: TGCGCCAGCAGCAAGACACAGCGAACCCAAGAGACCCAGTACTTC. V gene TRBV5-1 combines with J gene TRBJ2-5; no clear D. The CDR3 consists of 15 residues. Trimming took off 4 bases at V and 1 base at J, with 14 bases between the two ends. From germline, CDR1 is SGHRS and CDR2 YFSETQ. Full variable domain (outside the CDR3, taken from reference TRBV5-1 and TRBJ2-5): KAGVTQTPRYLIKTRGQQVTLSCSPISGHRSVSWYQQTPGQGLQFLFEYFSETQRNKGNFPGRFSGRQFSNSRSEMNVSTLELGDSALYLCASSKTQRTQETQYFGPGTRLLVL.

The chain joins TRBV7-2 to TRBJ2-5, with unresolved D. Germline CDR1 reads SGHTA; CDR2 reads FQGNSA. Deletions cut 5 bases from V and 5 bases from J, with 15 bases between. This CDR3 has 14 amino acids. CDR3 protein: CASSQGPMGETQYF. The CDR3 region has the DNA TGTGCCAGCAGCCAAGGACCGATGGGGGAGACCCAGTACTTC.

The CDR3 here is CASSSTGQFSYEQYF. In nucleotides, the CDR3 is TGTGCCAGCAGCTCCACGGGACAGTTCTCCTACGAGCAGTACTTC. The chain couples TRBV7-2 to TRBJ2-7, with 7 bases matching TRBD1. The CDR3 is 15 residues long. The V segment lost 4 bases and the J segment 0 bases; nucleotides outside the gene matches: 6. CDR1 SGHTA and CDR2 FQGNSA come from the germline V gene.

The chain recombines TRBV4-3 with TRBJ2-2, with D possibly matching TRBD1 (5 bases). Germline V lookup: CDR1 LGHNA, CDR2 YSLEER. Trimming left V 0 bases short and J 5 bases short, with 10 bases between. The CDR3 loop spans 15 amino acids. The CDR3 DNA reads TGCGCCAGCAGCCAAGAAAGGGGCCAAACCGGGGAGCTGTTTTTT. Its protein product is CASSQERGQTGELFF.

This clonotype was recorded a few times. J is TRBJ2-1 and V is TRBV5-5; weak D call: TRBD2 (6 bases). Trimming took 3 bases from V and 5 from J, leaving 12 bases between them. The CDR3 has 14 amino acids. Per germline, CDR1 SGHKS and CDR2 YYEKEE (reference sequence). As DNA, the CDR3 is TGTGCCAGCAGCTCCCGGGACTGGAACAATGAGCAGTTCTTC. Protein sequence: CASSSRDWNNEQFF.

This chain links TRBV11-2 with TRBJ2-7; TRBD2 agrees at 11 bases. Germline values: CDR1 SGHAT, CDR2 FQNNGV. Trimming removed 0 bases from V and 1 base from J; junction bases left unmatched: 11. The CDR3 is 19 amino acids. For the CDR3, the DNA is TGTGCCAGCAGCTTAGACTTGGGGACTAGCGGTATAGGATCCTACGAGCAGTACTTC. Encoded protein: CASSLDLGTSGIGSYEQYF.